Following are 30 T cell receptor beta chains from one sample sequenced in a study of cytomegalovirus exposure and HLA in healthy donors. The PCR had 60 Vbeta and 13 Jbeta primers. Sequencing used immunoSEQ multiplex PCR; TCRdb keeps in-frame clones, though not all of them. Of 150,000 to 200,000 clones in the sample, over 75% are singletons; the top ten hold around 0.25%. The sample was PBMCs. The receptor source for this set is a girl under three years old in good health and CMV-seronegative.

The chain is built from TRBV7-2 and TRBJ1-2; 9 nucleotides agree with TRBD1. The CDR3 contains 15 residues. J lost 2 bases, V lost 2 bases, and 3 bases had no gene match. Per the germline V gene, CDR1 is SGHTA and CDR2 is FQGNSA. In DNA, the CDR3 is TGTGCCAGCAGCTTAACAGGGGGCTTAAACTATGGCTACACCTTC. The encoded protein is CASSLTGGLNYGYTF.

V gene TRBV18 combines with J gene TRBJ2-7, with D tentatively TRBD2 (6 bases). The CDR3 extends over 15 amino acids. The V end was cut by 1 base, the J end by 11 bases, with 21 bases between. Germline V gene lookup returns CDR1 KGHSH and CDR2 LQKENI. In DNA, the CDR3 is TGTGCCAGCTCACCACTCTCAAAGTCCCAAGGCGGGGAGTACTTC. Encoded protein: CASSPLSKSQGGEYF.

The V and J genes are TRBV5-1 and TRBJ1-2, with 8 bases that match TRBD1. V lost 0 bases and J lost 6; bases outside the gene matches: 4. The CDR3 totals 14 residues. Germline V gene lookup returns CDR1 SGHRS and CDR2 YFSETQ. CDR3 bases: TGCGCCAGCAGCTTGGGACAGGGGCGGGATGGCTACACCTTC. Its protein is CASSLGQGRDGYTF.

This clone was recorded only once. The chain links TRBV7-2 to TRBJ1-2; no clear D gene. Germline V CDR1 and CDR2: SGHTA, FQGNSA. The CDR3 runs 15 residues. Between the trimmed V and J ends, which lost 1 base and 0 bases, there was a span of 9 bases. The CDR3 reads CASSLVGDANYGYTF. The DNA for the CDR3 is TGTGCCAGCAGCTTAGTAGGAGATGCTAACTATGGCTACACCTTC.

CDR3 in DNA: TGTGCCAGCACCGCTAGAGATACGCAGTATTTT. Its translation: CASTARDTQYF. This sequence joins TRBV27 and TRBJ2-3; D uncertain. V gave up 7 bases and J gave up 5 bases, with 7 bases separating them. This CDR3 has 11 residues. Germline V lookup: CDR1 MNHEY, CDR2 SMNVEV (reference sequence).

The rearrangement joins TRBV5-1 to TRBJ2-3; the D is unclear. Germline assignment: CDR1 SGHRS and CDR2 YFSETQ. The ends were cut back, 0 bases at V and 0 bases at J, with 20 bases in the middle. CDR3 length: 19 residues. CDR3 nucleotide sequence: TGCGCCAGCAGCTTGGCCAGGATCGGTGGCACGATTAGCACAGATACGCAGTATTTT. It translates to CASSLARIGGTISTDTQYF.

V gene TRBV7-3 combines with J gene TRBJ2-2, with 12 bases fitting TRBD2. The CDR3 extends over 17 amino acids. V was pared by 5 bases and J by 6 bases, with 10 bases of the junction left unmatched. Germline CDR1 SGHTA, CDR2 FQGTGA. The CDR3 bases are TGTGCCAGCAGCATAAGGGGACTAGCGGGCGTATCCGGGGAGCTGTTTTTT. Its translation is CASSIRGLAGVSGELFF.

The CDR3 nucleotides are TGTGCCAGCAGTTCTGTCCTGGTGGGGGACAGGGGCGAGCAGTACTTC. This translates into CASSSVLVGDRGEQYF. The chain couples TRBV6-6 to TRBJ2-7, with 10 positions matching TRBD1. CDR1 and CDR2 from the germline V gene are MNHNY and SVGAGI (reference sequence). CDR3 length: 16 amino acids. The V gene end was trimmed by 4 bases and the J gene end by 6 bases; junction bases not matched to a gene: 12.

The rearrangement joins TRBV18 to TRBJ1-4; no definite D call. This CDR3 region has 16 residues. Germline values: CDR1 KGHSH, CDR2 LQKENI. Trimming took 6 bases from V and 0 from J, leaving 14 bases between them. The CDR3 loop reads CASSTRPGATNEKLFF. The CDR3 bases are TGTGCCAGCTCGACGAGGCCGGGTGCAACTAATGAAAAACTGTTTTTT.

The chain links TRBV10-3 to TRBJ2-5; D is undetermined. V lost 0 bases and J 2 bases, leaving 7 bases between the germline ends. Germline lookup yields CDR1 ENHRY and CDR2 SYGVKD. The CDR3 spans 14 residues. CDR3 loop: CAISESGRQETQYF. As DNA, the CDR3 is TGTGCCATCAGTGAGTCGGGCAGACAAGAGACCCAGTACTTC.

The rearrangement links TRBV11-2 to TRBJ2-3; the match to TRBD2 covers 11 bases. Germline CDR1 SGHAT, CDR2 FQNNGV. The CDR3 is 19 amino acids. Trimming at V came to 2 bases and at J to 3 bases, leaving 13 bases not matched to a gene. CDR3 residues: CASSLKPPLAGGYTDTQYF. CDR3 nucleotide sequence: TGTGCCAGCAGCTTAAAGCCCCCCCTAGCGGGGGGCTATACAGATACGCAGTATTTT.

The chain employs TRBV5-6 and TRBJ2-3; 9 nucleotides match TRBD1. Germline CDR1 and CDR2: SGHDT and YYEEEE. Trimming took 5 bases from V and 4 from J; bases not matched to a gene: 8. This CDR3 has 15 residues. In DNA, the CDR3 is TGTGCCAGCAGAGGGACAGGGAGGTTGGCAGATACGCAGTATTTT. This encodes CASRGTGRLADTQYF.

This chain joins TRBV5-1 and TRBJ2-3; D not resolved. The CDR3 has 14 amino acids. Germline V CDR1 and CDR2: SGHRS, YFSETQ. V dropped 1 base and J dropped 2 bases, with 8 bases sitting between them. The CDR3 loop reads CASSLTKLTDTQYF. DNA of the CDR3: TGCGCCAGCAGCTTGACCAAACTCACAGATACGCAGTATTTT.

This clone turned up a few times. The V and J genes are TRBV27 and TRBJ1-2; D is unresolved. CDR1 is MNHEY and CDR2 is SMNVEV in the germline V gene (reference sequence). The CDR3 consists of 13 residues. V was trimmed by 2 bases and J by 8 bases, leaving 12 bases between them. This chain's CDR3 is CASSLRQRSGYTF. In DNA, the CDR3 is TGTGCCAGCAGTTTAAGGCAGAGGTCCGGCTACACCTTC.

The CDR3 sequence is CASSLSGNRAGELFF. The CDR3 bases are TGTGCCAGCAGCTTATCGGGGAACCGGGCCGGGGAGCTGTTTTTT. The rearrangement uses TRBV7-2 and TRBJ2-2; possible D gene TRBD2, 5 bases. The CDR3 is made up of 15 amino acids. Germline-derived CDR1 and CDR2 are SGHTA and FQGNSA. V lost 2 bases, J lost 6 bases, and 13 bases lay in between.

V and J are TRBV7-2 and TRBJ2-7, with a tentative D call TRBD1 (5 bases). The CDR3 runs 16 residues. Germline V gives CDR1 SGHTA, CDR2 FQGNSA. Between the trimmed V and J ends, which lost 0 bases and 3 bases, there was a span of 15 bases. DNA for the CDR3: TGTGCCAGCAGCTTAGCGGGGCAGGGAATAATCTACGAGCAGTACTTC. Translating it yields CASSLAGQGIIYEQYF.

This clone was seen a few times. CDR3 nucleotides: TGTGCCAGCAGCGATCGTCTGAACACTGAAGCTTTCTTT. This sequence encodes CASSDRLNTEAFF. The rearrangement joins TRBV9 to TRBJ1-1, with D unresolved. Trimming stripped 3 bases from V and 0 bases from J, with 6 bases between. This CDR3 region has 13 residues. Germline assignment: CDR1 SGDLS and CDR2 YYNGEE.

This sequence joins TRBV30 and TRBJ2-1; D might be TRBD1 (6 bases). V was pared by 5 bases and J by 15 bases, with 23 bases between. The CDR3 loop spans 13 amino acids. Germline V gene data show CDR1 as GTSNPN and CDR2 as SVGIG (reference sequence). CDR3: CAWPPASPQGWFF. CDR3 DNA: TGTGCCTGGCCCCCCGCATCTCCACAGGGTTGGTTCTTC.

This chain uses TRBV6-5 with TRBJ2-1, with 7 bases identical to TRBD2. CDR1 and CDR2 from the germline V gene are MNHEY and SVGAGI. After removal of 0 bases from V and 7 bases from J, the junction contained 9 bases not matched to a gene. The CDR3 spans 16 residues. Here the CDR3 DNA reads TGTGCCAGCAGTTACTCAAGAGGGAGGGCCAAAAATGAGCAGTTCTTC. As protein: CASSYSRGRAKNEQFF.

The chain joins TRBV19 to TRBJ2-2; TRBD2 matches 8 bases. V was pared by 10 bases and J by 6 bases, with 13 bases of the junction left unmatched. The CDR3 runs 15 residues. Germline assignment: CDR1 LNHDA and CDR2 SQIVND (reference sequence). For the CDR3, the DNA is TGTGCCACCACAGTCGGGCTAGCGGGCGCCGGGGAGCTGTTTTTT. Amino acid sequence: CATTVGLAGAGELFF.

This chain links TRBV6-1 with TRBJ1-3; perhaps TRBD1 as D (6 bases). This CDR3 comprises 14 residues. Germline V gene sequence: CDR1 MNHNS, CDR2 SASEGT. Trimming cost V 4 bases and J 4 bases, with 11 bases left between them. The CDR3 region has the DNA TGTGCCAGCAGTGTCCTACAGGGAGGAAACACCATATATTTT. Translation gives CASSVLQGGNTIYF.

The genes are TRBV6-6 and TRBJ2-7, with TRBD2 as a possible D gene (6 bases). The germline CDR1 and CDR2 sequences are MNHNY and SVGAGI (reference sequence). The CDR3 runs 13 residues. V dropped 8 bases and J dropped 2 bases, with 13 bases sitting between them. CDR3 region: CASQREDPYEQYF. In nucleotides, the CDR3 is TGTGCCAGCCAAAGGGAGGATCCCTACGAGCAGTACTTC.

The chain recombines TRBV7-8 with TRBJ2-7; tentative D call: TRBD2 (6 bases). The CDR3 has 16 amino acids. From germline, CDR1 is SGHVS and CDR2 FQNEAQ. V lost 3 bases to trimming and J lost 0 bases, with 15 bases between them. CDR3: CASSFRGGTNSYEQYF. The CDR3 DNA reads as TGTGCCAGCAGCTTCCGCGGCGGGACCAACTCCTACGAGCAGTACTTC. Combining the CDR3 with reference TRBV7-8 and TRBJ2-7 gives the whole variable domain GAGVSQSPRYKVAKRGQDVALRCDPISGHVSLFWYQQALGQGPEFLTYFQNEAQLDKSGLPSDRFFAERPEGSVSTLKIQRTQQEDSAVYLCASSFRGGTNSYEQYFGPGTRLTVT.

V and J are TRBV30 and TRBJ2-5, with D possibly TRBD1 on 6 matching bases. The CDR3 is 13 residues long. Germline V gene data show CDR1 as GTSNPN and CDR2 as SVGIG (reference sequence). The V gene lost 6 bases and the J gene lost 4 bases, with 15 bases spanning the gap. The CDR3 bases are TGTGCCTGTCGTCGGCAAGGGGGAGAGACCCAGTACTTC. Its translation is CACRRQGGETQYF.

The chain joins TRBV5-1 to TRBJ2-3, with D perhaps matching TRBD2 (6 bases). This CDR3 region has 16 residues. V was cut by 7 bases and J by 2 bases, with 20 bases left in between. Germline CDR1 SGHRS, CDR2 YFSETQ. The CDR3 region has the DNA TGCGCCAGCTCCGAGGCCCGGGGGACCCTCACAGATACGCAGTATTTT. It translates to CASSEARGTLTDTQYF.

This chain links TRBV7-6 with TRBJ1-3; 7 bases align to TRBD1. The CDR3 runs 17 residues. V shed 3 bases and J 2 bases; nucleotides not matched to a gene: 10. CDR1 and CDR2 (germline): SGHVS, FNYEAQ. CDR3 amino acids: CASSFSTGERAGNTIYF. In DNA form, the CDR3 reads TGTGCCAGCAGCTTCTCAACAGGGGAGCGGGCTGGAAACACCATATATTTT.

This clone has just one count. The sample carries other DNA sequences with the same CDR3. V usage is TRBV2 and J usage is TRBJ2-7; tentatively, D is TRBD2 (6 bases). V shed 6 bases and J shed 5 bases, with 17 bases lying between them. The CDR3 extends over 14 amino acids. Germline CDR1 SNHLY, CDR2 FYNNEI. The CDR3 nucleotides read TGTGCCAGCAGCTATAGCGGCCTCTTGAACGAGCAGTACTTC. It encodes CASSYSGLLNEQYF.

This clone was counted a few times. V is TRBV7-2 and J is TRBJ2-7; the match to TRBD2 covers 8 bases. From germline, CDR1 is SGHTA and CDR2 FQGNSA. J lost 2 bases, V lost 1 base, and 13 bases had no gene match. This CDR3 has 18 residues. CDR3 protein: CASSLGSQRGPVAYEQYF. In nucleotides, the CDR3 is TGTGCCAGCAGCTTAGGCAGCCAGCGGGGGCCCGTCGCCTACGAGCAGTACTTC.

About this clone: In the same sample, other DNA sequences code for this CDR3. The chain couples TRBV9 to TRBJ2-5, with 7 bases aligning to TRBD1. CDR1 and CDR2 (germline): SGDLS, YYNGEE. The CDR3 extends over 13 amino acids. The V segment lost 4 bases and the J segment 4 bases; nucleotides outside the gene matches: 4. The CDR3 region has the DNA TGTGCCAGCAGCCCTAGGACAGGAGAGACCCAGTACTTC. It codes for CASSPRTGETQYF.

The chain recombines TRBV7-9 with TRBJ2-1, with 12 bases fitting TRBD2. CDR1 is SEHNR, CDR2 FQNEAQ, per germline (reference sequence). The J segment lost 0 bases and the V segment lost 3 bases, leaving 6 bases of the junction unmatched. This CDR3 has 18 residues. Here the CDR3 reads CASSFPSGGGSSYNEQFF. CDR3 nucleotides: TGTGCCAGCAGCTTTCCTAGCGGGGGGGGGAGCTCCTACAATGAGCAGTTCTTC.